The present T cell receptor beta chain was sequenced within a study of OX40 agonist ivuxolimab in advanced cancers. Clones were sequenced by immunoSEQ multiplex PCR, and TCRdb holds only the in-frame ones, with some missing. This sample yields some 80,000 clones, of which over 85% are seen a single time; about a fifth belongs to the top ten. Notes on this clone: As yet, its antigen is unknown.

Study-level results: Partial responders at 0.1-3.0 mg/kg had among the lowest clonal expansion. Antigen specificity remained undetermined for the expanded peripheral T cells. The study found that CD8+ T cells averaged more expanded clones than CD4+.

The sample was CD4+ or CD8+ T cells sorted from blood, taken in a trial of the OX40 agonist ivuxolimab. This clonotype originated in an adult with an advanced solid tumor such as melanoma, head and neck, liver or kidney cancer.

CDR3 sequence: CASSLAASRFYPRWEAFF. DNA for the CDR3: TGTGCCAGCAGTTTAGCCGCATCTCGATTCTACCCCAGATGGGAAGCTTTCTTT. The chain joins TRBV28 to TRBJ1-1, with no clear D. The V end lost 2 bases, the J end lost 8 bases, and 27 bases lay between the germline ends. The CDR3 covers 18 residues. CDR1 and CDR2 from the germline V gene are MDHEN and SYDVKM. Full variable domain (outside the CDR3, taken from reference TRBV28 and TRBJ1-1): DVKVTQSSRYLVKRTGEKVFLECVQDMDHENMFWYRQDPGLGLRLIYFSYDVKMKEKGDIPEGYSVSREKKERFSLILESASTNQTSMYLCASSLAASRFYPRWEAFFGQGTRLTVV.